These 19 T cell receptor beta chains were all obtained from the same sample, sequenced in a study of T cell responses to AZD1222 COVID-19 vaccine. Clones were sequenced by immunoSEQ multiplex PCR, and TCRdb holds only the in-frame ones, with some missing. This table holds about 150,000 clones, 75% to 90% found once. This specimen consisted of peripheral blood, obtained after recovery from COVID-19. All receptors derive from an adult who had recovered from COVID-19.

The genes are TRBV7-6 and TRBJ2-1; D is possibly TRBD2 (6 bases). V was clipped by 2 bases and J by 3 bases, with 11 bases between them. Germline V gene lookup returns CDR1 SGHVS and CDR2 FNYEAQ. This CDR3 is 15 amino acids long. CDR3 nucleotide sequence: TGTGCCAGCAGCTTAACCGGGCGGGACTACAATGAGCAGTTCTTC. Its protein product is CASSLTGRDYNEQFF.

This clone was counted only a few times. DNA of the CDR3: TGTGCCAGCTCACCAGGGACAGGGGGCAAGGACGAGCAGTACTTC. It yields the protein CASSPGTGGKDEQYF. The genes are TRBV18 and TRBJ2-7; 12 positions match TRBD1. V was clipped by 2 bases and J by 5 bases; unmatched bases: 4. CDR1 is KGHSH and CDR2 is LQKENI in the germline V gene. CDR3 length: 15 residues.

The CDR3 loop is CASSQDGGVDTGELFF. For the CDR3, the DNA is TGTGCCAGCAGCCAAGATGGCGGGGTTGACACCGGGGAGCTGTTTTTT. The J gene is TRBJ2-2, the V gene TRBV4-2; tentative D call: TRBD2 (6 bases). Germline-derived CDR1 and CDR2 are LGHNA and YNFKEQ. This CDR3 spans 16 amino acids. The V and J ends lost 0 bases and 3 bases respectively, with 11 bases between them.

The genes are TRBV24-1 and TRBJ1-5; 10 nucleotides align to TRBD1. CDR1 and CDR2 from the germline V gene are KGHDR and SFDVKD. This CDR3 spans 15 amino acids. V was clipped by 4 bases and J by 5 bases; unmatched bases: 4. CDR3 protein: CATSDGTGVDQPQHF. CDR3 coding DNA: TGTGCCACCAGTGACGGGACAGGGGTTGATCAGCCCCAGCATTTT.

The CDR3 DNA reads TGTGCCGTTGGGGATTTATACGAGCAGTACTTC. This gives the protein CAVGDLYEQYF. The chain has TRBV19 and TRBJ2-7, with no clear D. The CDR3 is 11 amino acids. V lost 11 bases and J 4 bases, leaving 12 bases between the germline ends. The germline V gene encodes CDR1 LNHDA and CDR2 SQIVND (reference sequence).

This clone was counted only a few times. CDR3 amino acids: CASSLEGSGGPYNEQFF. Written as DNA, the CDR3 is TGCGCCAGCAGCTTGGAGGGTTCGGGGGGACCCTACAATGAGCAGTTCTTC. The J gene is TRBJ2-1, the V gene TRBV5-1, with TRBD2 matching over 7 bases. V shed 0 bases, J shed 2 bases, and the junction held 8 bases outside the gene matches. Germline V CDR1 and CDR2: SGHRS, YFSETQ. The CDR3 is 17 residues long.

The rearrangement uses TRBV7-3 and TRBJ1-1; D not resolved. Germline loops: CDR1 SGHTA, CDR2 FQGTGA. This CDR3 contains 13 residues. Trimming removed 5 bases from V and 3 bases from J, with 10 bases in between. CDR3 bases: TGTGCCAGCAGCCGCGGGCAGTACACTGAAGCTTTCTTT. Residues: CASSRGQYTEAFF.

The chain carries TRBV6-5 and TRBJ1-2; possibly TRBD1 for D (6 bases). V lost 7 bases and J lost 4, with 16 bases in between. The CDR3 is 14 amino acids. Germline V gene lookup returns CDR1 MNHEY and CDR2 SVGAGI. The chain's CDR3 is CASTAQGLIYGYTF. The DNA of the CDR3 is TGTGCCAGCACCGCACAGGGTCTCATCTATGGCTACACCTTC.

J is TRBJ2-7 and V is TRBV7-2; D might be TRBD1 (6 bases). Germline V lookup: CDR1 SGHTA, CDR2 FQGNSA. The V end lost 5 bases, the J end lost 6 bases, and 14 bases lay between the germline ends. The CDR3 consists of 13 residues. The DNA for the CDR3 is TGTGCCAGCAGCCGCCCGACAGGAGCCGAGCAGTACTTC. Encoded protein: CASSRPTGAEQYF.

This clone came up a few times. V and J are TRBV20-1 and TRBJ1-2; D call uncertain. Between the trimmed V and J ends, which lost 0 bases and 8 bases, there was a span of 7 bases. This CDR3 spans 11 amino acids. From germline, CDR1 is DFQATT and CDR2 SNEGSKA (reference sequence). DNA for the CDR3: TGCAGTGCTAGAGATCACCCGGGCTACACCTTC. It codes for CSARDHPGYTF.

The V gene is TRBV6-5, the J gene TRBJ1-2; D unresolved. This CDR3 is 16 amino acids long. Trimming removed 0 bases at V and 4 bases at J, with 15 bases between. The germline V gene encodes CDR1 MNHEY and CDR2 SVGAGI. The CDR3 loop is CASSYSSYGRTYGYTF. In nucleotides, the CDR3 is TGTGCCAGCAGTTACTCGAGTTACGGGCGGACCTATGGCTACACCTTC.

The V call is TRBV5-1, the J call TRBJ1-6, with unresolved D. Per the germline V gene, CDR1 is SGHRS and CDR2 is YFSETQ. The CDR3 is 15 amino acids. V was pared by 8 bases and J by 0 bases, with 12 bases between. CDR3 in DNA: TGCGCCAGTACAAGGGAGAGCTCCTATAATTCACCCCTCCACTTT. Translated: CASTRESSYNSPLHF.

The chain is built from TRBV28 and TRBJ2-7, with TRBD2 matching 8 bases. Germline V gene sequence: CDR1 MDHEN, CDR2 SYDVKM. J was trimmed by 3 bases and V by 6 bases; bases with no gene match: 7. The CDR3 is made up of 14 amino acids. This CDR3 is CASRNSGALYEQYF. DNA for the CDR3: TGTGCCAGCAGAAATAGCGGGGCACTCTACGAGCAGTACTTC. The full variable domain, rest sourced from reference TRBV28 and TRBJ2-7, is DVKVTQSSRYLVKRTGEKVFLECVQDMDHENMFWYRQDPGLGLRLIYFSYDVKMKEKGDIPEGYSVSREKKERFSLILESASTNQTSMYLCASRNSGALYEQYFGPGTRLTVT.

This clone was observed a few times. The rearrangement joins TRBV27 to TRBJ1-1; 7 nucleotides agree with TRBD1. This CDR3 contains 13 residues. After removal of 10 bases from V and 5 bases from J, the junction contained 10 bases not matched to a gene. CDR1 and CDR2 from the germline V gene are MNHEY and SMNVEV (reference sequence). The CDR3: CATKDRVRTEAFF. The DNA of the CDR3 is TGTGCCACCAAAGACAGGGTTAGAACTGAAGCTTTCTTT.

In DNA form, the CDR3 reads TGTGCCAGCAGCTTAGGGGGGACACTCTCCTACGAGCAGTACTTC. The encoded protein is CASSLGGTLSYEQYF. The chain joins TRBV7-6 to TRBJ2-7; TRBD1 is a possible D gene (6 bases). V gave up 1 base and J gave up 0 bases, with 10 bases separating them. Germline V CDR1 and CDR2: SGHVS, FNYEAQ. This CDR3 contains 15 residues.

The gene calls are TRBV6-5 and TRBJ1-1, with 8 bases fitting TRBD1. Trimming at V came to 8 bases and at J to 8 bases, leaving 4 bases not matched to a gene. Germline loops: CDR1 MNHEY, CDR2 SVGAGI. The CDR3 runs 11 residues. CDR3 in amino acids: CASVRTGEAFF. DNA for the CDR3: TGTGCCAGCGTAAGGACAGGGGAAGCTTTCTTT.

A note on this clone: The same CDR3 can be traced to other DNA sequences in this sample. The J gene is TRBJ2-7, the V gene TRBV5-1; the match to TRBD1 covers 10 bases. V was clipped by 3 bases and J by 5 bases; unmatched bases: 2. Germline lookup yields CDR1 SGHRS and CDR2 YFSETQ. CDR3 length equals 13 residues. DNA for the CDR3: TGCGCCAGCAGCTCCGGGACAGGGGACGAGCAGTACTTC. Protein: CASSSGTGDEQYF.

Here the CDR3 reads CAILADSYNEQFF. CDR3 DNA: TGTGCCATCCTAGCGGACTCCTACAATGAGCAGTTCTTC. The chain joins TRBV7-9 to TRBJ2-1, with TRBD2 matching 7 bases. CDR1 is SEHNR and CDR2 is FQNEAQ in the germline V gene (reference sequence). The CDR3 consists of 13 residues. V dropped 10 bases and J dropped 0; count of bases not matched to a gene: 3.

This sequence joins TRBV5-1 and TRBJ1-1; TRBD1 might be the D (5 bases). The CDR3 sequence is 15 residues long. Germline assignment: CDR1 SGHRS and CDR2 YFSETQ. V shed 1 base and J shed 3 bases, with 13 bases lying between them. As DNA, the CDR3 is TGCGCCAGCAGCTTGAGGGGAGGTGGGGACACTGAAGCTTTCTTT. Its translation is CASSLRGGGDTEAFF.